One TCR beta chain is described in this entry. Its antigen is currently not known. Base qualities were left out, and no much larger clone turns up one base away. These data belong to a study of lymphopenia after photon versus proton radiotherapy (dated by TCRdb to 2018 to 2020). A note on the overall study: Photon and proton radiation therapy were compared by the study for their immunological effects in patients with gastrointestinal tumors who developed high-grade lymphopenia. The cohort included approximately 22 patients with gastrointestinal tumors who developed lymphopenia after receiving either photon or proton therapy. The study aimed to characterize how the two radiation modalities differ in their impact on the immune system.

Overall study results and their limits: The survival association was assessed only in patients who died, and the authors presented better survival with proton therapy as a possibility rather than a demonstrated result. Across the cohort, a larger post-nadir drop in TCR diversity was inversely correlated with overall survival time among patients who died. Proton-treated patients stayed relatively stable during treatment, while photon-treated patients lost naive T cells and TCR diversity and gained effector/memory populations. After the lymphocyte count nadir, oligoclonal expansion, especially of CD8+ Temra cells, was observed in photon-treated repertoires, and the drop in diversity was driven by this expansion.

Libraries were prepared through the immunoSEQ multiplex PCR assay. T cell repertoires were profiled by deep sequencing of rearranged TCR beta loci, alongside multiparametric flow cytometry. Entries here come from immuneACCESS through TCRdb and include only in-frame sequences with V and J called. Some clones fail to appear in such tables; in the studies checked, an unresolved V gene covers under half of the shortfall, and the cause of the remainder is unknown. In all, the sample holds some 27,000 clones, and 87% of those were seen once. The ten biggest clones cover roughly 19% of the sample. The CDR3 holds 19 amino acids from the cysteine to the phenylalanine. Only the CDR3 DNA stays, 57 bases, in frame from base 1. V has 4 bases trimmed and J has 2 bases trimmed; junction bases matching no gene number 16. From a lookup of the germline V gene, CDR1 and CDR2 are SGHDT and YYEEEE.

The chain joins TRBV5-6 to TRBJ1-5; the central 9 bases match TRBD1. The sample consisted of peripheral blood, taken from a patient treated with photon-based radiotherapy. This TCR derives from a man aged 45 to 65 with gastric cancer. The CDR3 region: CASSLRIRSDRGRNQPQHF. The bases read TGTGCCAGCAGCCTTAGAATAAGATCGGACAGGGGACGCAATCAGCCCCAGCATTTT.